A selection of T cell receptor beta chains follows, all from one sample in a study of cytomegalovirus exposure and HLA in healthy donors. Clones were read by immunoSEQ multiplex PCR, and TCRdb kept only the in-frame ones, dropping some. This table has 220,000 or so clones, around 86% appearing once. Sequencing was done on a sample of PBMCs. All receptors derive from a woman younger than 30 in good health and CMV-seropositive. CDR3s include the opening cysteine and the closing phenylalanine or tryptophan. The D gene is left open where the match is weak. Size values are once, few and many counts, or a class for expanded clones, and some rows have none.

clone size: NA; D gene: NA; J gene: TRBJ1-1; V gene: TRBV27; CDR3 DNA: TGTGCCAGCAGTTTCCGGGGAAAGAACACTGAAGCTTTCTTT; CDR3 protein: CASSFRGKNTEAFF
clone size: few; D gene: NA; J gene: TRBJ2-7; V gene: TRBV4-1; CDR3 DNA: TGCGCCAGCAGCCAAGAGGCCAGCTCCTACGAGCAGTACTTC; CDR3 protein: CASSQEASSYEQYF
clone size: NA; D gene: TRBD2; J gene: TRBJ2-1; V gene: TRBV28; CDR3 DNA: TGTGCCAGCAGTGTACCGGGACTAGCGTACTACAATGAGCAGTTCTTC; CDR3 protein: CASSVPGLAYYNEQFF
clone size: NA; D gene: TRBD2; J gene: TRBJ2-5; V gene: TRBV7-3; CDR3 DNA: TGTGCCAGCAGCTCCGAGACTAGCGGGAGGCTTGAGACCCAGTACTTC; CDR3 protein: CASSSETSGRLETQYF
clone size: NA; D gene: TRBD2; J gene: TRBJ2-4; V gene: TRBV9; CDR3 DNA: TGTGCCAGCAGCGGGGGACTAGCGGGAGTCCTAGCCAAAAACATTCAGTACTTC; CDR3 protein: CASSGGLAGVLAKNIQYF
clone size: NA; D gene: TRBD1; J gene: TRBJ2-7; V gene: TRBV6-6; CDR3 DNA: TGTGCCAGCAGTTACTCCTCGGACAGGGATTACGAGCAGTACTTC; CDR3 protein: CASSYSSDRDYEQYF
clone size: NA; D gene: TRBD1; J gene: TRBJ1-2; V gene: TRBV27; CDR3 DNA: TGTGCCAGCAGTCCCAGTCCAGGGGGCGCGGGTCACTATGGCTACACCTTC; CDR3 protein: CASSPSPGGAGHYGYTF
clone size: NA; D gene: NA; J gene: TRBJ2-7; V gene: TRBV2; CDR3 DNA: TGTGCCAGCAGTGAGAAGGGAGGCCCCTACGAGCAGTACTTC; CDR3 protein: CASSEKGGPYEQYF
clone size: NA; D gene: TRBD2; J gene: TRBJ2-7; V gene: TRBV28; CDR3 DNA: TGTGCCAGCAGTTATAGCGGGAGTTCCAACTACGAGCAGTACTTC; CDR3 protein: CASSYSGSSNYEQYF
clone size: NA; D gene: TRBD1; J gene: TRBJ2-7; V gene: TRBV7-3; CDR3 DNA: TGTGCCAGCAGCCCCTCAGGGGGTGTAAACTACGAGCAGTACTTC; CDR3 protein: CASSPSGGVNYEQYF
clone size: NA; D gene: NA; J gene: TRBJ1-3; V gene: TRBV7-8; CDR3 DNA: TGTGCCAGCAGTTTGGACAACTCTGGAAACACCATATATTTT; CDR3 protein: CASSLDNSGNTIYF
clone size: NA; D gene: NA; J gene: TRBJ2-7; V gene: TRBV5-8; CDR3 DNA: TGTGCCAGCAGCTGGGGGGACCTACAGGGGTCGCCCGACGAGCAGTACTTC; CDR3 protein: CASSWGDLQGSPDEQYF
clone size: NA; D gene: NA; J gene: TRBJ1-1; V gene: TRBV29-1; CDR3 DNA: TGCAGCGCTACGCCCAGGGTTGGGGTGAACACTGAAGCTTTCTTT; CDR3 protein: CSATPRVGVNTEAFF
clone size: NA; D gene: NA; J gene: TRBJ1-1; V gene: TRBV18; CDR3 DNA: TGTGCCAGCTCACCAAACAGGGCATCAGGGGTGAACACTGAAGCTTTCTTT; CDR3 protein: CASSPNRASGVNTEAFF
clone size: NA; D gene: TRBD1; J gene: TRBJ2-7; V gene: TRBV4-1; CDR3 DNA: TGCGCCAGCAGCACACCAGGGGGCCGAGGAGAGCAGTACTTC; CDR3 protein: CASSTPGGRGEQYF
clone size: NA; D gene: TRBD1; J gene: TRBJ2-3; V gene: TRBV10-1; CDR3 DNA: TGCGCCAGCAGTGGGGGACAGGGGACAGATACGCAGTATTTT; CDR3 protein: CASSGGQGTDTQYF
clone size: once; D gene: NA; J gene: TRBJ2-1; V gene: TRBV15; CDR3 DNA: TGTGCCACCAGCAGAGATAGCGGCTGGGGACAGTTCTTC; CDR3 protein: CATSRDSGWGQFF
clone size: NA; D gene: TRBD1; J gene: TRBJ1-3; V gene: TRBV28; CDR3 DNA: TGTGCCAGCAGTGATCCAGGGGGCGCAGCTGGAAACACCATATATTTT; CDR3 protein: CASSDPGGAAGNTIYF
clone size: NA; D gene: NA; J gene: TRBJ2-2; V gene: TRBV5-4; CDR3 DNA: TGTGCCAGCAGCTTGATGGGAGAAACGGGGACCGGGGAGCTGTTTTTT; CDR3 protein: CASSLMGETGTGELFF
clone size: NA; D gene: NA; J gene: TRBJ1-2; V gene: TRBV28; CDR3 DNA: TGTGCCAGCAGTTCCCCAGGAGGGGGCTACACCTTC; CDR3 protein: CASSSPGGGYTF
clone size: few; D gene: NA; J gene: TRBJ1-5; V gene: TRBV28; CDR3 DNA: TGTGCCAGCAGGGTCGGTAGGCAGGGTAAAAGTCAGCCCCAGCATTTT; CDR3 protein: CASRVGRQGKSQPQHF
clone size: NA; D gene: NA; J gene: TRBJ2-7; V gene: TRBV6-1; CDR3 DNA: TGTGCCAGCAGGCCCGGGACATTCCCCGAGCAGTACTTC; CDR3 protein: CASRPGTFPEQYF
clone size: once; D gene: NA; J gene: TRBJ2-2; V gene: TRBV5-1; CDR3 DNA: TGCGCCAGCAGCTTGACCCGCCTAGCAAATCGTCCCGGGGAGCTGTTTTTT; CDR3 protein: CASSLTRLANRPGELFF
clone size: NA; D gene: NA; J gene: TRBJ2-7; V gene: TRBV2; CDR3 DNA: TGTGCCAGCCGAGTGGGGCGAGAGCAGTACTTC; CDR3 protein: CASRVGREQYF
clone size: NA; D gene: NA; J gene: TRBJ2-1; V gene: TRBV30; CDR3 DNA: TGTGCCTGGAACCGGGACATCAATGAGCAGTTCTTC; CDR3 protein: CAWNRDINEQFF
clone size: NA; D gene: NA; J gene: TRBJ1-5; V gene: TRBV18; CDR3 DNA: TGTGCCAGCTCACCACGGCGGGCCGGCGATCAGCCCCAGCATTTT; CDR3 protein: CASSPRRAGDQPQHF
clone size: NA; D gene: TRBD1; J gene: TRBJ1-2; V gene: TRBV28; CDR3 DNA: TGTGCCACCTCGCTTACAGGGGCGGCTGGCTACACCTTC; CDR3 protein: CATSLTGAAGYTF
clone size: NA; D gene: TRBD1; J gene: TRBJ1-5; V gene: TRBV4-1; CDR3 DNA: TGCGCCAGCAGCCAAGTGACAGGGACAGCTCAGCCCCAGCATTTT; CDR3 protein: CASSQVTGTAQPQHF
clone size: NA; D gene: NA; J gene: TRBJ1-5; V gene: TRBV5-1; CDR3 DNA: TGCGCCAGCAGCTTGGCGGGGGTAAGCAATCAGCCCCAGCATTTT; CDR3 protein: CASSLAGVSNQPQHF
clone size: NA; D gene: TRBD1; J gene: TRBJ1-1; V gene: TRBV5-1; CDR3 DNA: TGCGCCAGCAGCCCGGACAGGACAGGGTTGGTTTGGACTGAAGCTTTCTTT; CDR3 protein: CASSPDRTGLVWTEAFF
clone size: many; D gene: TRBD2; J gene: TRBJ2-7; V gene: TRBV19; CDR3 DNA: TGTGCCAGTAGTCCCCAGGAGGCGGGAGGAATAGACGAGCAGTACTTC; CDR3 protein: CASSPQEAGGIDEQYF
clone size: NA; D gene: TRBD1; J gene: TRBJ2-1; V gene: TRBV28; CDR3 DNA: TGTGCCAGCAGCCCCGGGACAGTTTACAATGAGCAGTTCTTC; CDR3 protein: CASSPGTVYNEQFF
clone size: NA; D gene: TRBD2; J gene: TRBJ2-1; V gene: TRBV25-1; CDR3 DNA: TGTGCCAGCAGTGACCTGCGCGAGCGGGAGGGCCGGGATGAGCAGTTCTTC; CDR3 protein: CASSDLREREGRDEQFF
clone size: NA; D gene: NA; J gene: TRBJ1-1; V gene: TRBV11-2; CDR3 DNA: TGTGCCAGCAGCTTAAGTCTTAAGTCGAGGCAAAGTAACACTGAAGCTTTCTTT; CDR3 protein: CASSLSLKSRQSNTEAFF
clone size: few; D gene: NA; J gene: TRBJ1-2; V gene: TRBV4-1; CDR3 DNA: TGCGCCAGCAGCTCGGAAAGGAGACTGAACTATGGCTACACCTTC; CDR3 protein: CASSSERRLNYGYTF
clone size: NA; D gene: TRBD2; J gene: TRBJ2-7; V gene: TRBV19; CDR3 DNA: TGTGCCAGTAGTATTACGGGGACACTAGCGGGAGTCGAGCAGTACTTC; CDR3 protein: CASSITGTLAGVEQYF
clone size: NA; D gene: TRBD2; J gene: TRBJ2-7; V gene: TRBV4-1; CDR3 DNA: TGCGCCAGCAGCCAACAACTAGCGGATACCTACGAGCAGTACTTC; CDR3 protein: CASSQQLADTYEQYF
clone size: NA; D gene: NA; J gene: TRBJ2-5; V gene: TRBV4-1; CDR3 DNA: TGCGCCAGCAGCCACGCCCAGGGTCAAGAGACCCAGTACTTC; CDR3 protein: CASSHAQGQETQYF
clone size: NA; D gene: TRBD1; J gene: TRBJ2-5; V gene: TRBV7-8; CDR3 DNA: TGTGCCAGCAGCTTAGGGGGGACAGAGCAAGAGACCCAGTACTTC; CDR3 protein: CASSLGGTEQETQYF
clone size: NA; D gene: NA; J gene: TRBJ2-5; V gene: TRBV5-1; CDR3 DNA: TGCGCCAGCAGCTTCGGGGACACTCAAGAGACCCAGTACTTC; CDR3 protein: CASSFGDTQETQYF